A single sample gave rise to the 30 T cell receptor beta chains below, sequenced in a study of T cells after yellow fever vaccination. Via MiXCR, TCRdb re-called the 5' RACE reads, giving one row per CDR3 protein. The profile shows some 500,000 distinct CDR3 sequences, approximately 12% of them singletons. The sequences come from PBMCs, collected on the day of the yellow fever booster vaccination. The origin of the receptors is a man younger than 45 who received the YFV17D yellow fever vaccine.

In its sample, this clonotype was seen a few times. The J gene is TRBJ1-6, the V gene TRBV10-3; the match to TRBD1 covers 9 bases. V shed 5 bases and J 10 bases; nucleotides not matched to a gene: 6. Germline values: CDR1 ENHRY, CDR2 SYGVKD. CDR3 size: 14 residues. For the CDR3, the DNA is TGTGCCATCAGTCAGGGACAGGGAGAGTCACCCCTCCACTTT. Residues: CAISQGQGESPLHF.

The chain is built from TRBV5-1 and TRBJ2-7; 12 bases agree with TRBD2. Germline V CDR1 and CDR2: SGHRS, YFSETQ. V dropped 1 base and J dropped 4; count of bases not matched to a gene: 6. This CDR3 region has 16 residues. This chain's CDR3 is CASSLSLAGGLYEQYF. The CDR3 DNA sequence: TGCGCCAGCAGCTTGTCACTAGCGGGAGGACTATACGAGCAGTACTTC.

The sample holds many counts of this clonotype. The rearrangement joins TRBV20-1 to TRBJ2-3, with TRBD2 matching over 7 bases. The CDR3 is 16 residues long. Germline assignment: CDR1 DFQATT and CDR2 SNEGSKA (reference sequence). With 4 bases clipped from V and 4 bases from J, the junction kept 14 bases outside the gene matches. CDR3 protein: CSAIDLTSTRPDTQYF. In DNA form, the CDR3 reads TGCAGTGCTATCGACCTGACTAGCACGAGACCAGATACGCAGTATTTT.

This clonotype has a count of ten or more. This chain connects TRBV6-2 or TRBV6-3 to TRBJ2-3; no definite D call. Germline V gene sequence: CDR1 MNHEY, CDR2 SVGEGT. V was trimmed by 2 bases and J by 1 base, leaving 4 bases between them. This CDR3 comprises 13 residues. Here the CDR3 DNA reads TGTGCCAGCAGTTACGGGGGCACAGATACGCAGTATTTT. This gives the protein CASSYGGTDTQYF.

This chain links TRBV18 with TRBJ2-7, with 7 positions matching TRBD1. The V gene end was trimmed by 5 bases and the J gene end by 4 bases; junction bases not matched to a gene: 5. CDR1 is KGHSH and CDR2 is LQKENI in the germline V gene. The length of the CDR3 is 13 residues. DNA for the CDR3: TGTGCCAGCTCAGGGGACAGCCAATACGAGCAGTACTTC. This sequence encodes CASSGDSQYEQYF.

This clonotype was found a few times. The rearrangement joins TRBV7-2 to TRBJ2-1; 12 nucleotides agree with TRBD2. Germline CDR1 and CDR2: SGHTA and FQGNSA. After removal of 6 bases from V and 9 bases from J, the junction contained 6 bases not matched to a gene. The CDR3 has 14 amino acids. This CDR3 is CASRPTSGSPEQFF. CDR3 bases: TGTGCCAGCAGGCCGACTAGCGGGAGCCCTGAGCAGTTCTTC.

This clonotype was seen a few times. The V gene is TRBV7-2, the J gene TRBJ2-2; the match to TRBD1 covers 7 bases. The CDR3 is 17 amino acids. Germline V gives CDR1 SGHTA, CDR2 FQGNSA. The ends lost 5 bases at V and 4 bases at J; junction bases unmatched: 13. The CDR3: CASSKIGTGQSTGELFF. CDR3 nucleotides: TGTGCCAGCAGCAAGATAGGAACGGGACAGAGCACCGGGGAGCTGTTTTTT.

The J gene is TRBJ2-2, the V gene TRBV11-2, with 8 bases that match TRBD2. The CDR3 runs to 15 residues. Germline assignment: CDR1 SGHAT and CDR2 FQNNGV. Trimming removed 5 bases from V and 4 bases from J; junction bases left unmatched: 6. The CDR3 protein is CASSTRAGVTGELFF. The CDR3 nucleotides are TGTGCCAGCAGCACACGAGCGGGGGTCACCGGGGAGCTGTTTTTT.

The V and J genes are TRBV7-2 and TRBJ2-7; either TRBD1 or TRBD2 may supply D (5 bases each). Germline loops: CDR1 SGHTA, CDR2 FQGNSA. V was trimmed by 5 bases and J by 7 bases, leaving 18 bases between them. The CDR3 contains 14 residues. The CDR3 loop is CASSRGRDRGEQYF. The CDR3 DNA reads TGTGCCAGCAGCCGCGGCAGGGATCGAGGGGAGCAGTACTTC.

The V call is TRBV4-2, the J call TRBJ2-3; 8 nucleotides line up with TRBD1. Trimming cost V 1 base and J 2 bases; bases outside gene matches: 8. Germline loops: CDR1 LGHNA, CDR2 YNFKEQ. The CDR3 runs 17 residues. The CDR3 DNA follows: TGTGCCAGCAGCCAAGGGACCGGACAGGGATTCACAGATACGCAGTATTTT. Its protein product is CASSQGTGQGFTDTQYF.

This chain links TRBV27 with TRBJ2-3; 7 bases align to TRBD2. Trimming at V came to 8 bases and at J to 6 bases, leaving 11 bases not matched to a gene. The CDR3 contains 14 residues. Per germline, CDR1 MNHEY and CDR2 SMNVEV (reference sequence). CDR3 nucleotide sequence: TGTGCCAGCGCGGGGCGGGAGCGGTATGATACGCAGTATTTT. This codes for CASAGRERYDTQYF.

This clonotype has a handful of counts. This chain joins TRBV11-2 and TRBJ2-5; D perhaps matches TRBD2 (5 bases). There are 14 residues in the CDR3. Trimming pared 4 bases from V and 5 bases from J, leaving 14 bases between. Germline loops: CDR1 SGHAT, CDR2 FQNNGV. The CDR3 loop reads CASSSGSTAETQYF. In DNA form, the CDR3 reads TGTGCCAGCAGCTCGGGGTCTACCGCGGAGACCCAGTACTTC.

The gene calls are TRBV27 and TRBJ2-7; D is perhaps TRBD2 (7 bases). CDR1 MNHEY and CDR2 SMNVEV come from the germline V gene (reference sequence). The V and J ends lost 5 bases and 1 base respectively, with 15 bases between them. This CDR3 region has 15 residues. CDR3 region: CASSPSGQPSYEQYF. CDR3 nucleotides: TGTGCCAGCAGTCCTAGCGGACAGCCATCCTACGAGCAGTACTTC.

The CDR3 nucleotides read TGTGCCAGCAGCAGGACTAGCGGGGGCAGGCAGTTCTTC. Its translation is CASSRTSGGRQFF. The V call is TRBV7-2, the J call TRBJ2-1; 13 nucleotides agree with TRBD2. The CDR3 is made up of 13 amino acids. With 5 bases clipped from V and 12 bases from J, the junction kept 4 bases outside the gene matches. The germline V gene has CDR1 SGHTA and CDR2 FQGNSA.

The table lists this clonotype with many counts. This chain connects TRBV7-9 to TRBJ2-3, with TRBD2 identical over 8 bases. V dropped 2 bases and J dropped 2; count of bases not matched to a gene: 6. Germline loops: CDR1 SEHNR, CDR2 FQNEAQ (reference sequence). The CDR3 extends over 16 amino acids. The CDR3 DNA is TGTGCCAGCAGCTTACCGAGAGCGGGAGCCACAGATACGCAGTATTTT. Translation gives CASSLPRAGATDTQYF.

In this sample, this clonotype turned up many times. The CDR3 is CSVEGLAGEPGDTQYF. In DNA form, the CDR3 reads TGCAGCGTTGAAGGACTAGCGGGAGAACCGGGGGATACGCAGTATTTT. The chain carries TRBV29-1 and TRBJ2-3; TRBD2 agrees at 12 bases. Germline-derived CDR1 and CDR2 are SQVTM and ANQGSEA. The CDR3 consists of 16 residues. The V and J ends lost 1 base and 6 bases, in that order; junction bases with no gene match: 8.

This clonotype was observed a handful of times. This chain connects TRBV20-1 to TRBJ1-1; D not resolved. The CDR3 loop spans 12 amino acids. V gave up 6 bases and J gave up 0 bases, with 8 bases separating them. The germline V gene encodes CDR1 DFQATT and CDR2 SNEGSKA (reference sequence). CDR3 sequence reads: CSAFNLNTEAFF. CDR3 DNA sequence: TGCAGTGCCTTCAACTTGAACACTGAAGCTTTCTTT.

This clonotype has more than one count but fewer than ten. This chain connects TRBV20-1 to TRBJ2-1; 7 nucleotides line up with TRBD2. The length of the CDR3 is 13 residues. V shed 2 bases and J 7 bases; nucleotides not matched to a gene: 5. Germline V gives CDR1 DFQATT, CDR2 SNEGSKA (reference sequence). CDR3 in amino acids: CSARLAGENEQFF. CDR3 sequence (DNA): TGCAGTGCTAGATTGGCGGGGGAGAATGAGCAGTTCTTC.

This clonotype was seen a few times. The rearrangement joins TRBV5-1 to TRBJ1-1; D is unresolved. Looked up from germline, CDR1 is SGHRS and CDR2 is YFSETQ. Trimming took 0 bases from V and 3 from J, leaving 9 bases between them. The CDR3 sequence is 14 residues long. The CDR3 coding sequence is TGCGCCAGCAGCTTGGGTTGGGGAGACACTGAAGCTTTCTTT. Residues: CASSLGWGDTEAFF.

The genes are TRBV14 and TRBJ2-7; 7 nucleotides agree with TRBD1. V shed 3 bases and J 2 bases; nucleotides not matched to a gene: 1. Looked up from germline, CDR1 is SGHDN and CDR2 is FVKESK. The CDR3 contains 13 residues. The DNA of the CDR3 is TGTGCCAGCAGCCAGACAGGGACCTACGAGCAGTACTTC. Translation: CASSQTGTYEQYF. Using reference TRBV14 and TRBJ2-7 for the parts outside the CDR3, the full variable domain is EAGVTQFPSHSVIEKGQTVTLRCDPISGHDNLYWYRRVMGKEIKFLLHFVKESKQDESGMPNNRFLAERTGGTYSTLKVQPAELEDSGVYFCASSQTGTYEQYFGPGTRLTVT.

The rearrangement links TRBV6-2 or TRBV6-3 to TRBJ2-7; 7 nucleotides align to TRBD2. This CDR3 region has 14 residues. The trim removed 4 bases at V and 11 bases at J, leaving 14 bases unmatched. From germline, CDR1 is MNHEY and CDR2 SVGEGT. The CDR3 DNA sequence: TGTGCCAGCAGTTTCGGGACTATTATACGAGGAAAGTACTTC. Its translation is CASSFGTIIRGKYF.

This clonotype was seen only a few times. At one end, the junction sequence differs from germline, possibly due to a read error. The chain links TRBV28 to TRBJ2-1; the D gene is possibly TRBD1 (6 bases). Germline assignment: CDR1 MDHEN and CDR2 SYDVKM. The CDR3 sequence is 12 residues long. The DNA of the CDR3 is TGTGCCAGCAGTCTATTAACAGGGCATGGGGTCTTC. It encodes CASSLLTGHGVF.

Only a few counts were recorded for this clonotype. The gene calls are TRBV6-1 and TRBJ1-3; tentative D call: TRBD1 (6 bases). Trimming pared 8 bases from V and 0 bases from J, leaving 17 bases between. Germline loops: CDR1 MNHNS, CDR2 SASEGT. This CDR3 region has 16 residues. The CDR3 DNA reads TGTGCCAGCTCTGGGAACAGGGCGAGCTCTGGAAACACCATATATTTT. It is translated as CASSGNRASSGNTIYF.

J is TRBJ2-1 and V is TRBV15, with D hard to call. Germline V gene sequence: CDR1 LNHNV, CDR2 YYDKDF (reference sequence). This CDR3 has 14 amino acids. V lost 1 base to trimming and J lost 5 bases, with 9 bases between them. CDR3 residues: CATSRAQSNNEQFF. CDR3 nucleotides: TGTGCCACCAGCAGAGCACAGTCCAACAATGAGCAGTTCTTC.

The V call is TRBV20-1, the J call TRBJ2-1; D not resolved. The V end was cut by 8 bases, the J end by 4 bases, with 15 bases between. Looked up from germline, CDR1 is DFQATT and CDR2 is SNEGSKA (reference sequence). The CDR3 runs to 13 residues. CDR3 coding DNA: TGCAGTCCGGCCCCAGACCAATACAATGAGCAGTTCTTC. Protein product: CSPAPDQYNEQFF.

This clonotype was found a few times. This sequence joins TRBV4-3 and TRBJ1-2; 8 positions match TRBD1. The germline V gene has CDR1 LGHNA and CDR2 YSLEER. V shed 3 bases, J shed 7 bases, and the junction held 13 bases outside the gene matches. This CDR3 has 16 amino acids. The CDR3 DNA reads TGCGCCAGCAGCCAGGCAGCAGGGGGCGCGGTCGGTGGCTACACCTTC. This sequence encodes CASSQAAGGAVGGYTF.

This clonotype was picked up a small number of times. This sequence joins TRBV4-3 and TRBJ1-5; D unresolved. Germline V gives CDR1 LGHNA, CDR2 YSLEER. V was trimmed by 0 bases and J by 3 bases, leaving 9 bases between them. CDR3 length equals 15 residues. CDR3 bases: TGCGCCAGCAGCCAAGAATACCAGGCCAATCAGCCCCAGCATTTT. Translation gives CASSQEYQANQPQHF.

As for this clonotype: This may come from a read error, since a much larger clone is one base off. The chain couples TRBV7-8 to TRBJ2-1; TRBD2 aligns across 8 bases. This CDR3 region has 15 residues. The germline gives CDR1 SGHVS, CDR2 FQNEAQ. V shed 2 bases, J shed 3 bases, and the junction held 3 bases outside the gene matches. The CDR3 is CASSLSGGFYNEQFF. The CDR3 coding sequence is TGTGCCAGCAGCTTAAGCGGGGGCTTCTACAATGAGCAGTTCTTC.

This rearrangement joins TRBV5-1 to TRBJ2-5; D uncertain. The CDR3 has 14 residues. Germline CDR1 reads SGHRS; CDR2 reads YFSETQ. V lost 0 bases, J lost 2 bases, and 8 bases lay in between. CDR3 in amino acids: CASSLGARQETQYF. The CDR3 DNA follows: TGCGCCAGCAGCTTGGGAGCTAGACAAGAGACCCAGTACTTC.

This clonotype has a handful of counts. The rearrangement uses TRBV6-2 or TRBV6-3 and TRBJ1-1; the D gene is possibly TRBD1 (5 bases). The V end was cut by 7 bases, the J end by 6 bases, with 12 bases between. Looked up from germline, CDR1 is MNHEY and CDR2 is SVGEGT. The length of the CDR3 is 12 residues. The CDR3 reads CASTLRGAEAFF. The DNA for the CDR3 is TGTGCCAGCACCCTCCGGGGGGCTGAAGCTTTCTTT.